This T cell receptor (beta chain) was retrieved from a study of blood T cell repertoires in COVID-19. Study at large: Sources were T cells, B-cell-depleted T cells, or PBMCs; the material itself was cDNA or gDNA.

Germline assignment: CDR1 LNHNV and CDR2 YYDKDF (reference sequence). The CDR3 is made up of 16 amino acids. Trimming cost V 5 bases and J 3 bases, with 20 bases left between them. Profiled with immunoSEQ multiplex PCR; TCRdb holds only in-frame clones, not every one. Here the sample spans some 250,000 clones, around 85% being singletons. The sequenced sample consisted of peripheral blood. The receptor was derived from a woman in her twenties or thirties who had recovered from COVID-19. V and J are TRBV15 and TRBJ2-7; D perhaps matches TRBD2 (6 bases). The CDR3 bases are TGTGCCACCAGCTCTCCCCCAGCGGGTCGAGGCTACGAGCAGTACTTC. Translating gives CATSSPPAGRGYEQYF.